A single sample is the source of the 23 T cell receptor beta chains below, sequenced in a study of cytomegalovirus exposure and HLA in healthy donors. In the PCR, 60 Vbeta and 13 Jbeta primers were used. Clones were sequenced by immunoSEQ multiplex PCR, and TCRdb holds only the in-frame ones, with some missing. The sample has 200,000 to 300,000 clones, around 80% seen once. The sequenced sample consisted of PBMCs. The source of these receptors is a woman aged 60-75 years in good health and CMV-seropositive.

J is TRBJ2-7 and V is TRBV29-1; D uncertain. Germline CDR1 SQVTM, CDR2 ANQGSEA. V was pared by 7 bases and J by 6 bases, with 22 bases between. The CDR3 is 14 residues long. The CDR3 loop reads CSAAEVPLTGEQYF. CDR3 nucleotides: TGCAGCGCCGCAGAGGTCCCCCTTACGGGCGAGCAGTACTTC.

The rearrangement uses TRBV19 and TRBJ2-5; a weak D match, TRBD2 (6 bases). Germline values: CDR1 LNHDA, CDR2 SQIVND (reference sequence). The V gene lost 4 bases and the J gene lost 5 bases, with 17 bases spanning the gap. This CDR3 has 15 residues. The DNA of the CDR3 is TGTGCCAGTAGTACCGGGACTGCCCCCCAGGAGACCCAGTACTTC. Translation: CASSTGTAPQETQYF.

This clone was detected a few times. This chain joins TRBV4-2 and TRBJ2-3, with 15 positions matching TRBD2. The germline V gene has CDR1 LGHNA and CDR2 YNFKEQ. This CDR3 is 17 amino acids long. V lost 1 base, J lost 7 bases, and 6 bases stayed unmatched. The CDR3 loop is CASSQAQGLAGGYTQYF. The CDR3 DNA reads TGTGCCAGCAGCCAAGCCCAGGGACTAGCGGGAGGATATACGCAGTATTTT.

The J gene is TRBJ1-1, the V gene TRBV28; no firm D call. Germline-derived CDR1 and CDR2 are MDHEN and SYDVKM. The CDR3 loop spans 13 amino acids. V was pared by 7 bases and J by 4 bases, with 13 bases between. The CDR3 DNA follows: TGTGCCAGCACACGAGTTGGTAGCACTGAAGCTTTCTTT. As protein: CASTRVGSTEAFF.

This clone was detected only a few times. CDR3 DNA sequence: TGCAGCGCGACAGGGAACTCCCCTGAAGCTTTCTTT. Protein: CSATGNSPEAFF. This rearrangement joins TRBV29-1 to TRBJ1-1, with 7 positions matching TRBD1. V lost 7 bases and J lost 6; bases outside the gene matches: 8. From germline, CDR1 is SQVTM and CDR2 ANQGSEA. CDR3 size: 12 residues.

This sequence joins TRBV6-6 and TRBJ1-5, with 9 positions matching TRBD1. CDR3 size: 14 residues. With 4 bases clipped from V and 5 bases from J, the junction kept 3 bases outside the gene matches. Germline V lookup: CDR1 MNHNY, CDR2 SVGAGI (reference sequence). CDR3 coding DNA: TGTGCCAGCAGTTTACAGGGGGCGCATCAGCCCCAGCATTTT. It specifies CASSLQGAHQPQHF.

The V gene is TRBV5-8, the J gene TRBJ2-5, with a weak D call TRBD1 (5 bases). V dropped 1 base and J dropped 5 bases, with 9 bases sitting between them. The CDR3 is 13 residues long. CDR1 is SGHTS, CDR2 YDEGEE, per germline. The CDR3 protein is CASSLKGMETQYF. The CDR3 region has the DNA TGTGCCAGCAGCTTGAAGGGGATGGAGACCCAGTACTTC.

The rearrangement uses TRBV14 and TRBJ2-5; 9 bases align to TRBD2. Losses at the gene ends were 4 bases for V and 3 bases for J; bases not matched to a gene: 6. The CDR3 is 15 amino acids. Germline-derived CDR1 and CDR2 are SGHDN and FVKESK. For the CDR3, the DNA is TGTGCCAGCAGCCGTAGCGGGAGAGGTGAAGAGACCCAGTACTTC. The encoded protein is CASSRSGRGEETQYF.

This rearrangement joins TRBV9 to TRBJ2-6; possibly TRBD1 for D (6 bases). Germline CDR1 reads SGDLS; CDR2 reads YYNGEE. Trimming shortened V by 2 bases and J by 0 bases, and 15 bases separated the two germline ends. CDR3 length: 18 amino acids. The CDR3 DNA reads TGTGCCAGCAGCGTGGACACGCCAGGGGACTCTGGGGCCAACGTCCTGACTTTC. Encoded protein: CASSVDTPGDSGANVLTF.

The rearrangement uses TRBV7-9 and TRBJ2-1, with 8 nucleotides matching TRBD2. V was clipped by 5 bases and J by 6 bases; unmatched bases: 12. The CDR3 totals 16 residues. Germline lookup yields CDR1 SEHNR and CDR2 FQNEAQ (reference sequence). CDR3 in DNA: TGTGCCAGCAGCCTAGGACTGGGGACTAGGGTCAATGAGCAGTTCTTC. It yields the protein CASSLGLGTRVNEQFF.

The chain is built from TRBV4-1 and TRBJ2-7, with no clear D. Germline CDR1 and CDR2: MGHRA and YSYEKL. This CDR3 region has 13 residues. The V gene lost 1 base and the J gene lost 7 bases, with 11 bases spanning the gap. In DNA form, the CDR3 reads TGCGCCAGCAGCCAAGCCCACAATGGTGAGCAGTACTTC. It is translated as CASSQAHNGEQYF.

This clone was seen a few times. The chain links TRBV2 to TRBJ2-7; 12 nucleotides line up with TRBD1. CDR3 length: 17 amino acids. Trimming cost V 2 bases and J 5 bases; bases outside gene matches: 10. CDR1 and CDR2 (germline): SNHLY, FYNNEI. The CDR3 DNA reads as TGTGCCAGCAGTGAATGGGCTCCGGGACAGGGGGCGGACGAGCAGTACTTC. Translation: CASSEWAPGQGADEQYF.

The chain links TRBV5-1 to TRBJ1-1, with D maybe TRBD1 (5 bases). CDR3 length: 12 residues. Per the germline V gene, CDR1 is SGHRS and CDR2 is YFSETQ. Trimming removed 4 bases at V and 10 bases at J, with 14 bases between. Written as DNA, the CDR3 is TGCGCCAGCAGCACCCAAGGGAGGGGAGCTTTCTTT. This sequence encodes CASSTQGRGAFF. Together with reference TRBV5-1 and TRBJ1-1, the CDR3 gives the full variable domain: KAGVTQTPRYLIKTRGQQVTLSCSPISGHRSVSWYQQTPGQGLQFLFEYFSETQRNKGNFPGRFSGRQFSNSRSEMNVSTLELGDSALYLCASSTQGRGAFFGQGTRLTVV.

The CDR3 loop is CASSPLAGPTYEQYF. DNA for the CDR3: TGTGCCAGCAGCCCTTTGGCGGGGCCCACCTACGAGCAGTACTTC. The rearrangement joins TRBV27 to TRBJ2-7, with a weak D call TRBD2 (6 bases). The CDR3 runs to 15 residues. Germline V gene sequence: CDR1 MNHEY, CDR2 SMNVEV (reference sequence). Trimming removed 6 bases at V and 2 bases at J, with 17 bases between.

This sequence joins TRBV5-1 and TRBJ1-1; weak D call: TRBD1 (5 bases). The V gene lost 1 base and the J gene lost 4 bases, with 14 bases spanning the gap. The CDR3 is made up of 15 amino acids. Looked up from germline, CDR1 is SGHRS and CDR2 is YFSETQ. The CDR3 loop reads CASSLLAREGTEAFF. Written as DNA, the CDR3 is TGCGCCAGCAGCTTGTTGGCCAGGGAGGGCACTGAAGCTTTCTTT.

The V and J genes are TRBV29-1 and TRBJ2-4, with TRBD1 matching over 12 bases. Germline V gives CDR1 SQVTM, CDR2 ANQGSEA. V was clipped by 6 bases and J by 6 bases; unmatched bases: 9. The CDR3 contains 15 residues. As DNA, the CDR3 is TGCAGCGTCACTCGGGACAGGGGGCGCGGAAACATTCAGTACTTC. Protein: CSVTRDRGRGNIQYF. Variable domain in full (rest from reference TRBV29-1 and TRBJ2-4): SAVISQKPSRDICQRGTSLTIQCQVDSQVTMMFWYRQQPGQSLTLIATANQGSEATYESGFVIDKFPISRPNLTFSTLTVSNMSPEDSSIYLCSVTRDRGRGNIQYFGAGTRLSVL.

The J gene is TRBJ2-7, the V gene TRBV5-1; 9 bases fit TRBD1. The V gene end was trimmed by 7 bases and the J gene end by 2 bases; junction bases not matched to a gene: 4. The CDR3 contains 13 residues. The germline V gene encodes CDR1 SGHRS and CDR2 YFSETQ. The CDR3, as DNA: TGCGCCAGCGGACAGGGGTCCACCTACGAGCAGTACTTC. Translating it yields CASGQGSTYEQYF.

This rearrangement joins TRBV10-1 to TRBJ2-1, with 8 bases aligning to TRBD2. The CDR3 is 14 residues long. With 2 bases clipped from V and 7 bases from J, the junction kept 4 bases outside the gene matches. The germline V gene has CDR1 WNHNN and CDR2 SYGVQD (reference sequence). This CDR3 is CASSEIGGGNEQFF. Written as DNA, the CDR3 is TGCGCCAGCAGTGAGATCGGCGGGGGGAATGAGCAGTTCTTC.

This clone was seen only once. The V and J genes are TRBV6-6 and TRBJ1-2, with D tentatively TRBD1 (6 bases). The CDR3 runs 15 residues. The V gene lost 0 bases and the J gene lost 6 bases, with 14 bases spanning the gap. Germline assignment: CDR1 MNHNY and CDR2 SVGAGI (reference sequence). In DNA form, the CDR3 reads TGTGCCAGCAGTTACTCCCTGGTTGGGGGCCATGGCTACACCTTC. It yields the protein CASSYSLVGGHGYTF.

CDR3 residues: CASTSSPGTNYGYTF. As DNA, the CDR3 is TGTGCCAGCACTTCCTCCCCCGGGACTAACTATGGCTACACCTTC. This rearrangement joins TRBV21-1 to TRBJ1-2. TRBV21-1 is a pseudogene segment. The CDR3 consists of 15 residues.

The rearrangement links TRBV30 to TRBJ2-3, with 7 nucleotides matching TRBD2. V shed 4 bases and J 0 bases; nucleotides not matched to a gene: 7. CDR1 GTSNPN and CDR2 SVGIG come from the germline V gene (reference sequence). The CDR3 has 15 residues. The CDR3 nucleotides read TGTGCCTGGAAGGAGGGAGGGCGAAGCACAGATACGCAGTATTTT. This sequence encodes CAWKEGGRSTDTQYF.

The rearrangement joins TRBV7-2 to TRBJ1-2, with 7 bases aligning to TRBD1. The germline CDR1 and CDR2 sequences are SGHTA and FQGNSA. J lost 1 base, V lost 4 bases, and 3 bases had no gene match. The CDR3 has 14 amino acids. The CDR3 protein is CASSSGQLNYGYTF. The CDR3 DNA sequence: TGTGCCAGCAGCTCGGGACAGCTTAACTATGGCTACACCTTC.

The rearrangement links TRBV29-1 to TRBJ2-5, with 9 bases aligning to TRBD2. Germline V CDR1 and CDR2: SQVTM, ANQGSEA. V lost 4 bases and J lost 2; bases outside the gene matches: 8. CDR3 length equals 15 residues. The CDR3 sequence: CSVAGTSSWQETQYF. The DNA for the CDR3 is TGCAGCGTTGCGGGGACTAGCAGTTGGCAAGAGACCCAGTACTTC. Variable domain in full (rest from reference TRBV29-1 and TRBJ2-5): SAVISQKPSRDICQRGTSLTIQCQVDSQVTMMFWYRQQPGQSLTLIATANQGSEATYESGFVIDKFPISRPNLTFSTLTVSNMSPEDSSIYLCSVAGTSSWQETQYFGPGTRLLVL.